The 25 T cell receptor beta chains in this list originate from one sample, sequenced in a study of patients and donors after allogeneic stem cell transplantation. TCRdb called the RT-PCR reads again in MiXCR, with one record for every CDR3 protein. This table has about 960,000 distinct CDR3 sequences, roughly 18% appearing once. Input material: blood, either unsorted or a sorted T cell fraction (not recorded which). These receptors came from a human donor who was either an allogeneic HSCT recipient or a stem cell or donor lymphocyte infusion donor (not recorded which). It is not recorded whose cells these are; they may come from a transplant donor.

This clonotype occurred a few times. The DNA of the CDR3 is TGCAGTGCTAGAGAGGCCCTAGACACAAACACTGAAGCTTTCTTT. Translated, it gives CSAREALDTNTEAFF. V gene TRBV20-1 combines with J gene TRBJ1-1; D ambiguous. Trimming pared 0 bases from V and 2 bases from J, leaving 13 bases between. This CDR3 is built from 15 residues. In germline, CDR1 is DFQATT, CDR2 SNEGSKA (reference sequence).

This clonotype was picked up a small number of times. J is TRBJ2-1 and V is TRBV12-5, with D tentatively TRBD2 (5 bases). Germline values: CDR1 LGHNT, CDR2 FRNRAP. The V gene lost 6 bases and the J gene lost 6 bases, with 12 bases spanning the gap. The CDR3 totals 13 residues. The CDR3 spells CASGGSPTNEQFF. In DNA form, the CDR3 reads TGTGCTAGTGGGGGGAGTCCCACCAATGAGCAGTTCTTC.

V usage is TRBV29-1 and J usage is TRBJ1-1, with 7 bases matching TRBD1. CDR3 length: 15 residues. The ends lost 5 bases at V and 2 bases at J; junction bases unmatched: 11. Germline V gene lookup returns CDR1 SQVTM and CDR2 ANQGSEA. The CDR3: CSVRTRQGSNTEAFF. In nucleotides, the CDR3 is TGCAGCGTTAGGACTCGACAGGGATCCAACACTGAAGCTTTCTTT.

This clonotype was counted a few times. The rearrangement links TRBV9 to TRBJ2-5; TRBD2 aligns across 10 bases. The CDR3 sequence is 17 residues long. V was pared by 2 bases and J by 3 bases, with 10 bases of the junction left unmatched. Germline assignment: CDR1 SGDLS and CDR2 YYNGEE. CDR3 amino acids: CASSVGPGLAQKETQYF. The CDR3 DNA follows: TGTGCCAGCAGCGTGGGACCGGGACTAGCGCAGAAAGAGACCCAGTACTTC.

The chain employs TRBV11-3 and TRBJ2-7; maybe TRBD2 (5 bases). With 1 base removed from V and 3 bases from J, the gap between germline ends came to 13 bases. CDR3 length equals 15 residues. The germline V gene has CDR1 SGHNT and CDR2 YENEEA. For the CDR3, the DNA is TGTGCCAGCAGCTTAGTACGGGGAAGGGTCTACGAGCAGTACTTC. This sequence encodes CASSLVRGRVYEQYF.

J is TRBJ1-1 and V is TRBV18, with D perhaps matching TRBD1 (5 bases). The CDR3 contains 15 residues. V gave up 3 bases and J gave up 1 base, with 12 bases separating them. Germline V CDR1 and CDR2: KGHSH, LQKENI. The chain's CDR3 is CASSPMSGTNTEAFF. CDR3 DNA sequence: TGTGCCAGCTCACCGATGTCAGGGACGAACACTGAAGCTTTCTTT.

This clonotype was picked up a small number of times. This chain connects TRBV7-9 to TRBJ1-1; possibly TRBD1 for D (6 bases). The V and J ends lost 4 bases and 5 bases respectively, with 20 bases between them. Germline CDR1 and CDR2: SEHNR and FQNEAQ (reference sequence). This CDR3 has 16 amino acids. CDR3 sequence (DNA): TGTGCCAGCAGCTCCTCGGGGGCGGGGCGCAGGACTGAAGCTTTCTTT. Translated, it gives CASSSSGAGRRTEAFF. Full variable domain (outside the CDR3, taken from reference TRBV7-9 and TRBJ1-1): DTGVSQNPRHKITKRGQNVTFRCDPISEHNRLYWYRQTLGQGPEFLTYFQNEAQLEKSRLLSDRFSAERPKGSFSTLEIQRTEQGDSAMYLCASSSSGAGRRTEAFFGQGTRLTVV.

This clonotype has just a few counts. The chain uses TRBV5-1 and TRBJ2-1; D gene uncertain. The germline V gene encodes CDR1 SGHRS and CDR2 YFSETQ. The CDR3 consists of 16 residues. V lost 3 bases, J lost 0 bases, and 13 bases lay in between. The CDR3, as DNA: TGCGCCAGCAGCTCGCATACAAAGGGCTCCTACAATGAGCAGTTCTTC. Translated: CASSSHTKGSYNEQFF.

The rearrangement uses TRBV5-6 and TRBJ2-5; 11 nucleotides line up with TRBD2. The CDR3 has 18 residues. The J segment lost 3 bases and the V segment lost 5 bases, leaving 15 bases of the junction unmatched. Germline lookup yields CDR1 SGHDT and CDR2 YYEEEE. In nucleotides, the CDR3 is TGTGCCAGCAGTCTCATTGTCCTAGCGGGAGGTAGGGAAGAGACCCAGTACTTC. This codes for CASSLIVLAGGREETQYF.

The chain carries TRBV20-1 and TRBJ2-3; a weak D match, TRBD2 (5 bases). This CDR3 region has 13 residues. Germline lookup yields CDR1 DFQATT and CDR2 SNEGSKA (reference sequence). This CDR3 reads CSLRALSTDTQYF. Written as DNA, the CDR3 is TGCAGCTTGAGGGCCCTTAGCACAGATACGCAGTATTTT.

CDR3 amino acids: CASSQVDGNNEQFF. The CDR3 nucleotides read TGCGCCAGCAGCCAAGTCGACGGAAACAATGAGCAGTTCTTC. The V call is TRBV4-1, the J call TRBJ2-1, with no clear D. Germline loops: CDR1 MGHRA, CDR2 YSYEKL. V was cut by 1 base and J by 5 bases, with 9 bases left in between. This CDR3 region has 14 residues.

V is TRBV10-3 and J is TRBJ1-2; no clear D. The CDR3 totals 14 residues. Per the germline V gene, CDR1 is ENHRY and CDR2 is SYGVKD. Deletions cut 1 base from V and 0 bases from J, with 6 bases between. CDR3 nucleotide sequence: TGTGCCATCAGTGAGTACCGAGCTAACTATGGCTACACCTTC. It is translated as CAISEYRANYGYTF.

The CDR3 loop reads CASSSPTSGRADEQFF. The CDR3 DNA sequence: TGCGCCAGCAGTTCCCCGACTAGCGGGAGGGCCGATGAGCAGTTCTTC. The chain combines TRBV4-1 with TRBJ2-1; TRBD2 matches at 14 bases. Germline V CDR1 and CDR2: MGHRA, YSYEKL. This CDR3 has 16 amino acids. V lost 6 bases and J lost 8; bases outside the gene matches: 9.

There are a few counts of this clonotype. The chain recombines TRBV5-1 with TRBJ2-3; D gene unclear. CDR3 length equals 13 residues. Trimming stripped 3 bases from V and 2 bases from J, with 7 bases between. Germline V gene sequence: CDR1 SGHRS, CDR2 YFSETQ. The CDR3 region has the DNA TGCGCCAGCAGCTCAGTATTCACAGATACGCAGTATTTT. Translation gives CASSSVFTDTQYF.

This clonotype has just a few counts. The chain is built from TRBV12-3 or TRBV12-4 and TRBJ1-2; 9 bases are shared with TRBD1. V lost 6 bases and J lost 3; bases outside the gene matches: 8. The CDR3 totals 15 residues. The CDR3, as DNA: TGTGCCAGCAGCCGGACAGGGGACTTCTACTATGGCTACACCTTC. This encodes CASSRTGDFYYGYTF.

This clonotype has more than one count but fewer than ten. J is TRBJ1-5 and V is TRBV3-1, with 11 positions matching TRBD1. Germline trimming cut 3 bases from V and 3 bases from J; bases unmatched to any gene: 7. The germline CDR1 and CDR2 sequences are LGHDT and YNNKEL (reference sequence). The CDR3 runs to 17 residues. The CDR3, as DNA: TGTGCCAGCAGCCATGTCCGGGACAGGGGGGACAATCAGCCCCAGCATTTT. Protein: CASSHVRDRGDNQPQHF.

This clonotype was recorded a few times. The chain uses TRBV7-3 and TRBJ2-3, with TRBD1 matching 8 bases. Germline CDR1 and CDR2: SGHTA and FQGTGA. V shed 3 bases, J shed 4 bases, and the junction held 3 bases outside the gene matches. This CDR3 is 14 amino acids long. The CDR3: CASSLRTGSDTQYF. The CDR3 region has the DNA TGTGCCAGCAGCTTGAGGACAGGGTCAGATACGCAGTATTTT. Complete variable domain (other parts from reference TRBV7-3 and TRBJ2-3): GAGVSQTPSNKVTEKGKYVELRCDPISGHTALYWYRQSLGQGPEFLIYFQGTGAADDSGLPNDRFFAVRPEGSVSTLKIQRTERGDSAVYLCASSLRTGSDTQYFGPGTRLTVL.

The table lists this clonotype with many counts. The chain links TRBV12-3 or TRBV12-4 to TRBJ2-7; 9 bases are a match to TRBD2. The CDR3 extends over 17 amino acids. Unmatched junction bases numbered 10, after V lost 4 bases and J lost 0 bases. The CDR3 nucleotides are TGTGCCAGCAGTTGGATGGCTAGCGGGGAGAGCTCCTACGAGCAGTACTTC. Protein: CASSWMASGESSYEQYF.

This chain uses TRBV7-8 with TRBJ2-7, with TRBD1 matching 10 bases. The CDR3 is 14 amino acids. The germline CDR1 and CDR2 sequences are SGHVS and FQNEAQ. V shed 4 bases and J 5 bases; nucleotides not matched to a gene: 5. CDR3 DNA: TGTGCCAGCAGCTCCGGGACAGGGGAGAACGAGCAGTACTTC. Protein product: CASSSGTGENEQYF.

This clonotype showed up just a few times. The chain links TRBV3-1 to TRBJ1-4, with D perhaps matching TRBD1 (6 bases). Trimming stripped 8 bases from V and 1 base from J, with 8 bases between. This CDR3 contains 13 residues. CDR1 LGHDT and CDR2 YNNKEL come from the germline V gene (reference sequence). The CDR3 DNA reads TGTGCCAGCTCAGGGGTAACTAATGAAAAACTGTTTTTT. This gives the protein CASSGVTNEKLFF.

This clonotype was seen a handful of times. The chain links TRBV12-3 or TRBV12-4 to TRBJ2-3; D gene uncertain. V lost 6 bases to trimming and J lost 2 bases, with 6 bases between them. The CDR3 runs to 12 residues. The chain's CDR3 is CASRSVTDTQYF. The CDR3 coding sequence is TGTGCCAGCAGATCCGTCACAGATACGCAGTATTTT.

This clonotype was counted at least ten times. The genes are TRBV4-3 and TRBJ2-5; D uncertain. V lost 1 base and J 3 bases, leaving 9 bases between the germline ends. The V gene's germline CDR1 is LGHNA and CDR2 YSLEER. The CDR3 contains 14 residues. The CDR3 sequence: CASSQGGLEETQYF. The DNA of the CDR3 is TGCGCCAGCAGCCAAGGAGGTCTAGAAGAGACCCAGTACTTC.

The chain joins TRBV7-8 to TRBJ1-2; 8 bases line up with TRBD1. This CDR3 comprises 15 residues. The V and J ends lost 8 bases and 4 bases, in that order; junction bases with no gene match: 12. CDR1 is SGHVS and CDR2 is FQNEAQ in the germline V gene. CDR3 protein: CASSPGQGAGYGYTF. CDR3 nucleotides: TGTGCCAGCTCACCAGGGCAGGGGGCTGGCTATGGCTACACCTTC. The whole variable domain, filled in from reference TRBV7-8 and TRBJ1-2, reads GAGVSQSPRYKVAKRGQDVALRCDPISGHVSLFWYQQALGQGPEFLTYFQNEAQLDKSGLPSDRFFAERPEGSVSTLKIQRTQQEDSAVYLCASSPGQGAGYGYTFGSGTRLTVV.

The chain uses TRBV7-3 and TRBJ2-7; no reliable D call. V dropped 5 bases and J dropped 0 bases, with 8 bases sitting between them. Looked up from germline, CDR1 is SGHTA and CDR2 is FQGTGA. This CDR3 comprises 13 residues. CDR3 region: CASSNTHSYEQYF. CDR3 in DNA: TGTGCCAGCAGCAATACCCACTCCTACGAGCAGTACTTC.

This clonotype was counted between two and nine times. V and J are TRBV6-2 or TRBV6-3 and TRBJ2-1; 13 bases are a match to TRBD2. CDR3 length equals 17 residues. The germline CDR1 and CDR2 sequences are MNHEY and SVGEGT. The ends lost 0 bases at V and 2 bases at J; junction bases unmatched: 1. The CDR3, as DNA: TGTGCCAGCAGTTACTCAGGACTAGCGGGAGCCTACAATGAGCAGTTCTTC. This gives the protein CASSYSGLAGAYNEQFF.